Listed below are T cell receptor beta chains from one sample, sequenced in a study of T cells expressing NK-cell markers. TCRdb re-called the 5' RACE reads and catalogs CDR3 proteins one per entry, DNA excluded. Its table records about 460,000 distinct CDR3 sequences. The source material was blood T cells: a sorted CD56 or NKG2C T cell subset, CD4+ or CD8+ T cells, or bulk PBMC T cells (not recorded which). These receptors all stem from a woman between 45 and 60 years old in good health. The CDR3 runs from the conserved cysteine through the conserved F or W.

V	J	CDR3
TRBV5-6	TRBJ1-2	CASSHFAGQGALGGYTF
TRBV5-1	TRBJ2-7	CASRDSPSYEQYF
TRBV19	TRBJ2-1	CASSASSVEQFF
TRBV7-8	TRBJ1-6	CASSLVRDANSPLHF
TRBV6-5	TRBJ2-1	CASSSRDSPTPLYNEQFF
TRBV3-1	TRBJ2-4	CASSQEGYPRSTAKNIQYF
TRBV12-3/TRBV12-4	TRBJ2-3	CASSLSRMGNTQYF
TRBV7-9	TRBJ2-3	CASSLAPSDTQYF
TRBV14	TRBJ2-5	CASSQLSGRAEETQYF
TRBV20-1	TRBJ2-1	CSARGWISGKTYNEQFF